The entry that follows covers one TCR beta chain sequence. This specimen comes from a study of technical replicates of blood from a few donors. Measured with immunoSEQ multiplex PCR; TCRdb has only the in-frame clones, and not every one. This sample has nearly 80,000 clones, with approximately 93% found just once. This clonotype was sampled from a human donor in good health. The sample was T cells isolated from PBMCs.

The CDR3: CASSLRQVSSEQFF. CDR3 DNA sequence: TGTGCCAGTAGTCTCAGACAGGTTTCAAGTGAGCAGTTCTTC. The chain is built from TRBV19 and TRBJ2-1, with a weak D call TRBD1 (6 bases). In germline, CDR1 is LNHDA, CDR2 SQIVND (reference sequence). The CDR3 has 14 amino acids. V lost 5 bases, J lost 9 bases, and 17 bases lay in between.